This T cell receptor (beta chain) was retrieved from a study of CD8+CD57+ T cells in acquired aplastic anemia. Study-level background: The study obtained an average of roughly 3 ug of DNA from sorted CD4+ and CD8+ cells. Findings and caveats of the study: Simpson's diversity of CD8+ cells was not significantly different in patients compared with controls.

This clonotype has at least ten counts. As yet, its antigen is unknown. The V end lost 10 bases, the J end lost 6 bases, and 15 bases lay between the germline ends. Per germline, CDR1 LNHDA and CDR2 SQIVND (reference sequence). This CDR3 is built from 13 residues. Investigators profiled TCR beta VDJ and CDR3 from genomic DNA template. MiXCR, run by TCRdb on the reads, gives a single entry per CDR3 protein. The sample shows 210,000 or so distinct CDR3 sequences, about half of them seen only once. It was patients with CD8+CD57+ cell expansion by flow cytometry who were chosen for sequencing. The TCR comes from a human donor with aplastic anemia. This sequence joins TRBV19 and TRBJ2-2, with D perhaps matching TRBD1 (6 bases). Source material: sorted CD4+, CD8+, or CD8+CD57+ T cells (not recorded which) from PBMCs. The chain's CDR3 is CAISTGESGELFF. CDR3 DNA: TGTGCCATTTCGACAGGCGAATCCGGGGAGCTGTTTTTT.